This TCR beta chain was documented in a study of B cell selection in AIRE deficiency. The table came from immunoSEQ multiplex PCR; TCRdb's copy has only in-frame clones and leaves some out. The data hold just under 950 clones, with around 76% observed a single time. The sorted conventional CD4 T cells were gated as CD4+CD127+. There are 16 residues in the CDR3. V was pared by 3 bases and J by 1 base, with 6 bases of the junction left unmatched. Germline values: CDR1 SGHTS, CDR2 YDEGEE. The chain recombines TRBV5-8 with TRBJ1-4; 7 positions match TRBD1. This sequence was found in a human donor with AIRE deficiency. Sequencing was performed on conventional CD4+ T cells sorted from PBMCs. CDR3 amino acids: CASSSRDSQTNEKLFF. For the CDR3, the DNA is TGTGCCAGCAGCTCGCGGGACAGCCAAACTAATGAAAAACTGTTTTTT.